The source of this T cell receptor (beta chain) is a study of beta chain features in type 1 diabetes. What was sequenced were expressed TCRB transcripts, since all of the isolated RNA had been reverse transcribed. Assay used: immunoSEQ multiplex PCR; TCRdb lists only in-frame clones, some missing. The table includes some 410,000 clones, over 9.5% detected once. With 6 bases clipped from V and 5 bases from J, the junction kept 6 bases outside the gene matches. Germline values: CDR1 SQVTM, CDR2 ANQGSEA. This CDR3 contains 13 residues. V is TRBV29-1 and J is TRBJ2-7; TRBD2 aligns across 11 bases. Sequencing was done on a sample of naive CD4+ T cells from blood. The receptor comes from a woman aged 18-29 years in good health. The CDR3 sequence is CSVGTSGVDEQYF. CDR3 bases: TGCAGCGTGGGGACTAGCGGCGTTGACGAGCAGTACTTC.